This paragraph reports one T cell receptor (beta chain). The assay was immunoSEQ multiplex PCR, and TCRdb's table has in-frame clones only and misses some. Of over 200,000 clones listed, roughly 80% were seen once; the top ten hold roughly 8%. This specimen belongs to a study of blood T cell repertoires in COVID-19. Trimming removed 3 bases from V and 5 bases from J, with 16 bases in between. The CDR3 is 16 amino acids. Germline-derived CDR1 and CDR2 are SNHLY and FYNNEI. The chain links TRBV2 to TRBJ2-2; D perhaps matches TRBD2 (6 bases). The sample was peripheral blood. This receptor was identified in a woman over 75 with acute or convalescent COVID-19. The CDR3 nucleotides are TGTGCCAGCAGTGAGGGTAGCTGGGGAGGAACCGGGGAGCTGTTTTTT. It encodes CASSEGSWGGTGELFF.